This passage covers 27 T cell receptor beta chains from one sample sequenced in a study of CD8+ T cells in alopecia areata. As the sequencing template, cDNA was produced by extracting RNA and reverse transcribing it. The data were produced by immunoSEQ multiplex PCR, yet TCRdb's version contains in-frame clones alone and is incomplete. Here the sample spans more than 90,000 clones, about 60% being singletons. The sample taken for sequencing was CD4+ T cells sorted from blood. The receptors were gathered from a human donor in good health.

The chain is built from TRBV19 and TRBJ1-5; the D gene is possibly TRBD1 (5 bases). This CDR3 has 14 amino acids. V was pared by 5 bases and J by 5 bases, with 13 bases between. Germline lookup yields CDR1 LNHDA and CDR2 SQIVND (reference sequence). The CDR3 loop is CASSLLGVDQPQHF. In nucleotides, the CDR3 is TGTGCCAGTAGTCTCTTAGGGGTGGATCAGCCCCAGCATTTT.

This clone was recorded only once. The chain combines TRBV19 with TRBJ1-2; TRBD1 is a possible D gene (6 bases). With 7 bases removed from V and 5 bases from J, the gap between germline ends came to 20 bases. CDR3 length equals 15 residues. Germline CDR1 is LNHDA and CDR2 is SQIVND (reference sequence). CDR3 residues: CASTLLGYRDYGYTF. CDR3 nucleotide sequence: TGTGCCAGTACTCTCTTGGGGTACAGGGATTATGGCTACACCTTC.

The genes are TRBV11-2 and TRBJ2-7; the D gene is possibly TRBD2 (6 bases). The CDR3 totals 19 residues. The germline V and J ends were trimmed by 4 bases and 4 bases, with 29 bases remaining between them. Germline-derived CDR1 and CDR2 are SGHAT and FQNNGV. The CDR3 loop is CASSSLIAGWASLAYEQYF. The CDR3 DNA is TGTGCCAGCAGCTCGCTCATTGCGGGATGGGCTTCCCTCGCGTACGAGCAGTACTTC.

This chain connects TRBV5-6 to TRBJ2-5, with 11 bases identical to TRBD2. J lost 5 bases, V lost 4 bases, and 7 bases had no gene match. The length of the CDR3 is 15 residues. The germline gives CDR1 SGHDT, CDR2 YYEEEE. This chain's CDR3 is CASSQTSGVSETQYF. CDR3 DNA: TGTGCCAGCAGCCAGACTAGCGGGGTTTCTGAGACCCAGTACTTC.

J is TRBJ2-5 and V is TRBV29-1; 10 positions agree with TRBD1. The CDR3 extends over 15 amino acids. CDR1 SQVTM and CDR2 ANQGSEA come from the germline V gene. After removal of 6 bases from V and 2 bases from J, the junction contained 9 bases not matched to a gene. DNA for the CDR3: TGCAGCGTGAGAGACAGGGGGCGCGGTCAAGAGACCCAGTACTTC. This sequence encodes CSVRDRGRGQETQYF.

In its sample, this clone was seen once. This rearrangement joins TRBV6-5 to TRBJ1-1; D unclear. The germline V gene encodes CDR1 MNHEY and CDR2 SVGAGI. This CDR3 has 14 residues. Trimming stripped 4 bases from V and 1 base from J, with 10 bases between. The CDR3 protein is CASSSHTENTEAFF. Here the CDR3 DNA reads TGTGCCAGCAGTTCCCATACAGAGAACACTGAAGCTTTCTTT.

This clone was detected only a few times. V gene TRBV29-1 combines with J gene TRBJ2-5, with 8 bases matching TRBD1. Germline-derived CDR1 and CDR2 are SQVTM and ANQGSEA. CDR3 length: 13 amino acids. Unmatched junction bases numbered 7, after V lost 7 bases and J lost 3 bases. For the CDR3, the DNA is TGCAGCGGGCCCGGACAGGGAAAAGAGACCCAGTACTTC. Its protein is CSGPGQGKETQYF.

The genes are TRBV7-8 and TRBJ2-5; TRBD2 matches 11 bases. The CDR3 has 16 amino acids. The V segment lost 5 bases and the J segment 5 bases; nucleotides outside the gene matches: 10. Germline V gene lookup returns CDR1 SGHVS and CDR2 FQNEAQ. In DNA form, the CDR3 reads TGTGCCAGCAGCGCCCCGCTCAGACTAGCGGGGGAGACCCAGTACTTC. Amino acids: CASSAPLRLAGETQYF.

This clone occurred a few times. The rearrangement links TRBV25-1 to TRBJ1-6; 9 nucleotides line up with TRBD1. In germline, CDR1 is MGHDK, CDR2 SYGVNS. With 5 bases clipped from V and 8 bases from J, the junction kept 4 bases outside the gene matches. The CDR3 covers 14 residues. The CDR3 DNA reads as TGTGCCAGCAGTTCCGGACAGGGGTATTCACCCCTCCACTTT. Translation: CASSSGQGYSPLHF.

This clone was seen only a few times. This rearrangement joins TRBV18 to TRBJ1-2; D unclear. From germline, CDR1 is KGHSH and CDR2 LQKENI. Between the trimmed V and J ends, which lost 2 bases and 8 bases, there was a span of 12 bases. The CDR3 is 13 residues long. This chain's CDR3 is CASSPESGWGYTF. The CDR3 DNA sequence: TGTGCCAGCTCACCAGAGTCTGGTTGGGGCTACACCTTC.

This clone qualifies as medium-sized. V usage is TRBV29-1 and J usage is TRBJ2-3; unclear D gene. Trimming pared 4 bases from V and 3 bases from J, leaving 5 bases between. The germline gives CDR1 SQVTM, CDR2 ANQGSEA. The CDR3 runs to 11 residues. The CDR3 spells CSVGVTDTQYF. Here the CDR3 DNA reads TGCAGCGTTGGGGTGACAGATACGCAGTATTTT.

J is TRBJ1-2 and V is TRBV30; tentative D call: TRBD1 (6 bases). CDR3 size: 13 residues. Trimming stripped 4 bases from V and 3 bases from J, with 12 bases between. CDR1 is GTSNPN and CDR2 is SVGIG in the germline V gene (reference sequence). The CDR3 nucleotides read TGTGCCTGGATCCCCGGGGGGCACTATGGCTACACCTTC. Its protein product is CAWIPGGHYGYTF.

This clone was seen a single time. The chain has TRBV5-6 and TRBJ2-1; D is undetermined. The CDR3 is 12 amino acids. Germline-derived CDR1 and CDR2 are SGHDT and YYEEEE. V lost 4 bases and J lost 10, with 12 bases in between. The CDR3 DNA sequence: TGTGCCAGCAGCAGGATCGAAGGAGAGCAGTTCTTC. The encoded protein is CASSRIEGEQFF.

This CDR3 is CSAAGTGVYEQYF. CDR3 bases: TGCAGCGCCGCCGGGACAGGGGTGTACGAGCAGTACTTC. The chain couples TRBV29-1 to TRBJ2-7; 10 bases align to TRBD1. Germline-derived CDR1 and CDR2 are SQVTM and ANQGSEA. Trimming took 7 bases from V and 4 from J; bases not matched to a gene: 7. The CDR3 consists of 13 residues.

This CDR3 is CASSLDRGAQFF. In DNA form, the CDR3 reads TGTGCCAGCAGCTTAGATCGGGGTGCGCAGTTCTTC. This chain links TRBV7-2 with TRBJ2-1; tentatively, D is TRBD2 (5 bases). The CDR3 consists of 12 residues. The germline gives CDR1 SGHTA, CDR2 FQGNSA. V lost 1 base, J lost 12 bases, and 10 bases lay in between.

This chain connects TRBV30 to TRBJ1-1, with a weak D call TRBD1 (6 bases). Germline V gene sequence: CDR1 GTSNPN, CDR2 SVGIG (reference sequence). The CDR3 is 12 amino acids. With 4 bases removed from V and 3 bases from J, the gap between germline ends came to 9 bases. The CDR3: CAWKRGDTEAFF. CDR3 nucleotides: TGTGCCTGGAAAAGGGGGGACACTGAAGCTTTCTTT.

The chain is built from TRBV29-1 and TRBJ2-5; D is undetermined. V gave up 3 bases and J gave up 7 bases, with 15 bases separating them. Germline CDR1 is SQVTM and CDR2 is ANQGSEA. This CDR3 has 13 residues. CDR3 sequence (DNA): TGCAGCGTTGATGGCACACCTGACGTGACCCAGTACTTC. It is translated as CSVDGTPDVTQYF.

This clone was seen only a few times. The DNA for the CDR3 is TGTGCCAGCAGCAAGGACAGGGCGGATTCACCCCTCCACTTT. Its protein is CASSKDRADSPLHF. The gene calls are TRBV7-9 and TRBJ1-6; 8 bases agree with TRBD1. The V gene end was trimmed by 5 bases and the J gene end by 8 bases; junction bases not matched to a gene: 5. From germline, CDR1 is SEHNR and CDR2 FQNEAQ (reference sequence). The CDR3 runs to 14 residues.

The chain employs TRBV5-1 and TRBJ1-3; D is ambiguous. Germline V gene sequence: CDR1 SGHRS, CDR2 YFSETQ. Trimming took 1 base from V and 1 from J, leaving 6 bases between them. The CDR3 length is 14 residues. The CDR3 coding sequence is TGCGCCAGCAGCTTGAGAGGGTCTGGAAACACCATATATTTT. Translating it yields CASSLRGSGNTIYF.

Only a few counts were recorded for this clone. The rearrangement joins TRBV2 to TRBJ1-2; no clear D gene. V was shortened by 2 bases and J by 8 bases, with 12 bases between the two germline ends. There are 13 residues in the CDR3. CDR1 is SNHLY, CDR2 FYNNEI, per germline. CDR3 nucleotide sequence: TGTGCCAGCAGTGAATCGCGACTCGCCGGCTACACCTTC. It encodes CASSESRLAGYTF.

The rearrangement uses TRBV29-1 and TRBJ1-5, with TRBD1 matching 11 bases. Looked up from germline, CDR1 is SQVTM and CDR2 is ANQGSEA. V gave up 8 bases and J gave up 5 bases; unmatched junction bases: 14. This CDR3 has 16 residues. This chain's CDR3 is CSLEDRGRRVDQPQHF. The DNA of the CDR3 is TGCAGCCTCGAGGACAGGGGGCGTCGGGTGGATCAGCCCCAGCATTTT. The complete variable domain, with remaining parts taken from reference TRBV29-1 and TRBJ1-5, reads SAVISQKPSRDICQRGTSLTIQCQVDSQVTMMFWYRQQPGQSLTLIATANQGSEATYESGFVIDKFPISRPNLTFSTLTVSNMSPEDSSIYLCSLEDRGRRVDQPQHFGDGTRLSIL.

The gene calls are TRBV2 and TRBJ1-1, with D possibly TRBD1 on 5 matching bases. V gave up 6 bases and J gave up 2 bases, with 10 bases separating them. Germline V lookup: CDR1 SNHLY, CDR2 FYNNEI. The CDR3 loop spans 13 amino acids. CDR3 DNA sequence: TGTGCCAGCAGGAAGACAGTTAACACTGAAGCTTTCTTT. It encodes CASRKTVNTEAFF. Supplemented by reference TRBV2 and TRBJ1-1, the full variable domain reads EPEVTQTPSHQVTQMGQEVILRCVPISNHLYFYWYRQILGQKVEFLVSFYNNEISEKSEIFDDQFSVERPDGSNFTLKIRSTKLEDSAMYFCASRKTVNTEAFFGQGTRLTVV.

The V gene is TRBV5-1, the J gene TRBJ2-7; D remains unclear. Trimming pared 1 base from V and 5 bases from J, leaving 7 bases between. Germline CDR1 and CDR2: SGHRS and YFSETQ. The CDR3 spans 12 residues. CDR3 DNA sequence: TGCGCCAGCAGCTTGACAGATAACGAGCAGTACTTC. Protein: CASSLTDNEQYF. Variable domain in full (rest from reference TRBV5-1 and TRBJ2-7): KAGVTQTPRYLIKTRGQQVTLSCSPISGHRSVSWYQQTPGQGLQFLFEYFSETQRNKGNFPGRFSGRQFSNSRSEMNVSTLELGDSALYLCASSLTDNEQYFGPGTRLTVT.

The V call is TRBV11-2, the J call TRBJ2-7; tentative D call: TRBD1 (6 bases). The CDR3 has 11 amino acids. The germline V gene has CDR1 SGHAT and CDR2 FQNNGV. V lost 10 bases to trimming and J lost 4 bases, with 11 bases between them. CDR3 in amino acids: CATQGSYEQYF. In DNA form, the CDR3 reads TGTGCCACCCAGGGGAGTTACGAGCAGTACTTC.

This chain links TRBV25-1 with TRBJ2-5, with 9 nucleotides matching TRBD2. Per germline, CDR1 MGHDK and CDR2 SYGVNS. After removal of 5 bases from V and 7 bases from J, the junction contained 8 bases not matched to a gene. The CDR3 consists of 14 residues. The CDR3 is CASSTPAGGLTQYF. In DNA, the CDR3 is TGTGCCAGCAGTACTCCGGCGGGGGGGCTGACCCAGTACTTC.

The chain recombines TRBV30 with TRBJ2-2; no clear D gene. In germline, CDR1 is GTSNPN, CDR2 SVGIG (reference sequence). This CDR3 contains 14 residues. Trimming pared 3 bases from V and 7 bases from J, leaving 15 bases between. CDR3 nucleotide sequence: TGTGCCTGGAGCCCTAGGGTTTCCAGCGGGGAGCTGTTTTTT. Its protein product is CAWSPRVSSGELFF. Full variable domain (remainder filled in from reference TRBV30 and TRBJ2-2): SQTIHQWPATLVQPVGSPLSLECTVEGTSNPNLYWYRQAAGRGLQLLFYSVGIGQISSEVPQNLSASRPQDRQFILSSKKLLLSDSGFYLCAWSPRVSSGELFFGEGSRLTVL.

The V gene is TRBV6-5, the J gene TRBJ1-6; no definite D call. This CDR3 region has 14 residues. V lost 2 bases and J lost 7, with 9 bases in between. In germline, CDR1 is MNHEY, CDR2 SVGAGI. CDR3 DNA: TGTGCCAGCAGTTACGAGACTTCGAATTCACCCCTCCACTTT. This codes for CASSYETSNSPLHF.